This is a list of T cell receptor beta chains from one sample in a study of glioma-infiltrating T cells. TCRdb analysed the multiplex PCR reads with MiXCR anew, one entry per CDR3 protein. The sample yields about 130,000 distinct CDR3 sequences, approximately 24% seen once. Material for sequencing was glioma tissue, nonneoplastic brain tissue, or PBMCs (not recorded which). The receptors stem from a human donor with low-grade glioma or glioblastoma, undergoing nonglioma brain surgery, or in good health (not recorded which). Both conserved end residues are part of each CDR3. Each record gives: CDR3 DNA, CDR3 protein, D gene, V gene, J gene, clone size. D genes are given only for firm matches. The size entry is marked missing in some rows and otherwise reads once, few, many or a size class.

TGTGCCAGCAGCTTGTCAGGGACTAGAGAGACCCAGTACTTC	CASSLSGTRETQYF	TRBD2	TRBV5-5	TRBJ2-5	.
TGCAGTGCTAGTGTTGGACAAGAGACCCAGTACTTC	CSASVGQETQYF	.	TRBV20-1	TRBJ2-5	many
TGTGCCACCAGTCGGCGGGGGTCGGCGAACACTGAAGCTTTCTTT	CATSRRGSANTEAFF	.	TRBV10-3	TRBJ1-1	few
TGCAGTGCTAGAAAGGGACTAACTAATGAGCAGTTCTTC	CSARKGLTNEQFF	TRBD2	TRBV20-1	TRBJ2-1	many
TGCAGTGCCCCTTGGGGGACAGTTAACTATGGCTACACCTTC	CSAPWGTVNYGYTF	TRBD1	TRBV20-1	TRBJ1-2	many
TGTGCCAGCAGCCCGGGACAGGGCTCCCATGAGCAGTTCTTC	CASSPGQGSHEQFF	TRBD1	TRBV7-6	TRBJ2-1	few
TGTGCCAGCAGTCCTCGGACAGGGCCCAATCAGCCCCAGCATTTT	CASSPRTGPNQPQHF	TRBD1	TRBV7-2	TRBJ1-5	few
TGTGCCAGCAGCTTAATGGGGCGCACCGGGGAGCTGTTTTTT	CASSLMGRTGELFF	.	TRBV7-2	TRBJ2-2	.
TGTGCCAGCAGGGAAGGAACGGCCCATCAGCCCCAGCATTTT	CASREGTAHQPQHF	.	TRBV2	TRBJ1-5	few
TGTGCCAGCAGCACCGGGGGGGAGAACTATGGCTACACCTTC	CASSTGGENYGYTF	.	TRBV6-5	TRBJ1-2	.
TGTGCCAGCAGTTTGCCGCCAGCCCTAGCGGGGGGGCTAAATACGCAGTATTTT	CASSLPPALAGGLNTQYF	TRBD2	TRBV28	TRBJ2-3	few
TGCAGTGCTCCAGCCAGACAGGGGGGCACTGAAGCTTTCTTT	CSAPARQGGTEAFF	TRBD1	TRBV20-1	TRBJ1-1	few
TGTGCCAGTAGTATCAGAGCAGGCACGAACACCGGGGAGCTGTTTTTT	CASSIRAGTNTGELFF	.	TRBV19	TRBJ2-2	.
TGTGCCAGCAGTGAGGGGGGATTTAGGTTCACTGAAGCTTTCTTT	CASSEGGFRFTEAFF	.	TRBV2	TRBJ1-1	.
TGTGCCATCAGTGATCGGGGGAACTTAGATTCACCCCTCCACTTT	CAISDRGNLDSPLHF	.	TRBV10-3	TRBJ1-6	.
TGTGCCAGCAGTTACTCTCCAGGGGAGAATGAGCAGTTCTTC	CASSYSPGENEQFF	.	TRBV6-2/TRBV6-3	TRBJ2-1	many
TGTGCCACCAGCAGAGATGGGAGGGACATCTATGGCTACACCTTC	CATSRDGRDIYGYTF	.	TRBV15	TRBJ1-2	.
TGTGCCAGCAGCTTTGGGACAGGGGTCGACACAGATACGCAGTATTTT	CASSFGTGVDTDTQYF	TRBD1	TRBV5-4	TRBJ2-3	few
TGTGCCAGCAGTTACAGAGACAGGGGTGGAAACACCATATATTTT	CASSYRDRGGNTIYF	TRBD1	TRBV6-6	TRBJ1-3	many
TGTGCCAGCAGTTTACGTGGGGCGGAGACCCAGTACTTC	CASSLRGAETQYF	.	TRBV28	TRBJ2-5	many
TGTGCCAGCAGCCGGGGACACGAGCAGTTCTTC	CASSRGHEQFF	.	TRBV4-2	TRBJ2-1	few
TGCAGTGCTAGGGGGCCGAGCGGGCTCAACACTGAAGCTTTCTTT	CSARGPSGLNTEAFF	.	TRBV20-1	TRBJ1-1	.
TGCGCCAGCAGCCCCACCCCCCGTTGGTCTATCACGGGAGGGGATGAGCAGTTCTTC	CASSPTPRWSITGGDEQFF	TRBD2	TRBV4-1	TRBJ2-1	.
TGCAGTGCTAGACCGACAGTGGATGGAGCTTTCTTT	CSARPTVDGAFF	.	TRBV20-1	TRBJ1-1	.
TGTGCCAGCAGTCAGGACCGTGTCATGAACACTGAAGCTTTCTTT	CASSQDRVMNTEAFF	.	TRBV2	TRBJ1-1	few
TGTGCCAGCAGCTTACCTTACCAAGAGACCCAGTACTTC	CASSLPYQETQYF	.	TRBV7-2	TRBJ2-5	.
TGTGCCAGCAGCTTAAGCCCCCGGCTAGCGGGGGATACGCAGTATTTT	CASSLSPRLAGDTQYF	TRBD2	TRBV7-3	TRBJ2-3	.
TGTGCCAGCAGCGAAGGGGGGGATTCACCCCTCCACTTT	CASSEGGDSPLHF	.	TRBV11-3	TRBJ1-6	few
TGTGCCAGCAGCTTGGGCCTGGGACAGGGTATTAGCGCAGATACGCAGTATTTT	CASSLGLGQGISADTQYF	TRBD1	TRBV7-9	TRBJ2-3	.
TGTGCCAGCAGATCTCGGGCGGTCGACTCTGGAAACACCATATATTTT	CASRSRAVDSGNTIYF	.	TRBV2	TRBJ1-3	few
TGTGCCAGCTCACCACCGGGACAGGGCCGGCCCCAGCATTTT	CASSPPGQGRPQHF	TRBD1	TRBV18	TRBJ1-5	.
TGTGCCAGCAGTTTACCCTACGGCGCCGGGGAGCTGTTTTTT	CASSLPYGAGELFF	.	TRBV12-3/TRBV12-4	TRBJ2-2	few